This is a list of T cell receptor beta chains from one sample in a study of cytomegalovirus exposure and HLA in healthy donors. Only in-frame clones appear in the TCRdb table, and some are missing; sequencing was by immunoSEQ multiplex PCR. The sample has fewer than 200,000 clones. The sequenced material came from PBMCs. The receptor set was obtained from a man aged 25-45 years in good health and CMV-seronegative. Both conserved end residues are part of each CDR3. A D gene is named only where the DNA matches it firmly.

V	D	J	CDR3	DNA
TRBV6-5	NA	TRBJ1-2	CASSPTLQGWYGYTF	TGTGCCAGCAGTCCCACCCTACAGGGATGGTATGGCTACACCTTC
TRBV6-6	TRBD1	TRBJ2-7	CASRGQGGTYEQYF	TGTGCCAGCAGGGGACAGGGGGGGACCTACGAGCAGTACTTC
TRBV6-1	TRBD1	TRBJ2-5	CASRNSGGKETQYF	TGTGCCAGCAGGAACTCAGGGGGCAAAGAGACCCAGTACTTC
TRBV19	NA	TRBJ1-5	CASSWIDTLNQPQHF	TGTGCCAGTAGCTGGATTGACACACTTAATCAGCCCCAGCATTTT
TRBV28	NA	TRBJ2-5	CASSWTDGPQETQYF	TGTGCCAGCAGTTGGACAGACGGACCCCAAGAGACCCAGTACTTC
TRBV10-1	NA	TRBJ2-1	CASSAGGDGTFVNEQFF	TGCGCCAGCAGCGCTGGAGGGGACGGAACCTTTGTGAATGAGCAGTTCTTC
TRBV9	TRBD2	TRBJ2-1	CASNAGSGGKYNEQFF	TGTGCCAGCAACGCCGGTAGCGGGGGAAAGTACAATGAGCAGTTCTTC
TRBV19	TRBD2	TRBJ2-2	CASSIAQGVVAGDFYGELFF	TGTGCCAGTAGTATAGCACAGGGAGTAGTAGCGGGAGATTTCTACGGGGAGCTGTTTTTT
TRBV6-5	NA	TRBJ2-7	CASSYSGQLSYEQYF	TGTGCCAGCAGTTACTCCGGACAGCTCTCCTACGAGCAGTACTTC
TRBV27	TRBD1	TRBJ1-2	CASRTGVGYTF	TGTGCCAGCAGAACAGGGGTTGGCTACACCTTC
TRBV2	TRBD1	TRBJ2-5	CASSTGTGGAETQYF	TGTGCCAGCAGCACCGGGACAGGGGGCGCAGAGACCCAGTACTTC
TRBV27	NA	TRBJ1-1	CASSRTGTGEEAFF	TGTGCCAGCAGTAGAACCGGGACGGGGGAAGAAGCTTTCTTT
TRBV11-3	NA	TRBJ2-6	CASSLAGLGAGANVLTF	TGTGCCAGCAGCCTGGCCGGTTTAGGGGCTGGGGCCAACGTCCTGACTTTC
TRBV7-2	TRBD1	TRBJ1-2	CASSPLRGQNYGYTF	TGTGCCAGCAGCCCTCTGCGGGGACAGAACTATGGCTACACCTTC